The table lists the clone carrying this TCR beta chain with a few counts. Its antigen is not known. This entry belongs to a study of CD8 T cells in ankylosing spondylitis. V lost 2 bases and J lost 0, with 8 bases in between. The CDR3 spans 13 residues. CDR1 is GTSNPN and CDR2 is SVGIG in the germline V gene (reference sequence). Study-wide results and limits: Past studies reported some motif variants in reactive arthritis synovial fluid and blood. For ankylosing spondylitis blood, a TCR beta motif of 7 or 8 highly homologous variants appeared characteristic.

Making the TCR beta libraries involved quantitative 5'-RACE with molecular barcodes. TCRdb fed the 5' RACE reads into MiXCR, producing one record per CDR3 protein. The sample holds under 250,000 distinct CDR3 sequences, 5.5% to 7.5% seen once. The rearrangement links TRBV30 to TRBJ2-7; no clear D gene. The TCR sequence derives from a male donor with ankylosing spondylitis. Material for sequencing was blood, either unsorted or a sorted T cell fraction (not recorded which). The DNA of the CDR3 is TGTGCCTGGAGTAATAAGGGCTCCTACGAGCAGTACTTC. Residues: CAWSNKGSYEQYF.